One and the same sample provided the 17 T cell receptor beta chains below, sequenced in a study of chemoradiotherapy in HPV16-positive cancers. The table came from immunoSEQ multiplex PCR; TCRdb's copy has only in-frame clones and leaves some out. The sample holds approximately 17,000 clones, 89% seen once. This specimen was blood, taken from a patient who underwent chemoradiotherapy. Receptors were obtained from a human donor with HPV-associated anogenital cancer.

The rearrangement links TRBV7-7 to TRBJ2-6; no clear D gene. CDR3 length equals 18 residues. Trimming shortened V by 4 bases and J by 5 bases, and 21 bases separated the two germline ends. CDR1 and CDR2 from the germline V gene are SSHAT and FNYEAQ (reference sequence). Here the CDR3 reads CASSWINKPQSRANVLTF. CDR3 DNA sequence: TGTGCCAGCAGCTGGATTAATAAGCCACAAAGTCGGGCCAACGTCCTGACTTTC.

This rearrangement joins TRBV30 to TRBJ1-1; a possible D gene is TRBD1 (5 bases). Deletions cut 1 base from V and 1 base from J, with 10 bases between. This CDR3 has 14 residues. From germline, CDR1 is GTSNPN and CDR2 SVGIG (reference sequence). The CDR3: CAWSGLTANTEAFF. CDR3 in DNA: TGTGCCTGGAGTGGGCTGACAGCGAACACTGAAGCTTTCTTT.

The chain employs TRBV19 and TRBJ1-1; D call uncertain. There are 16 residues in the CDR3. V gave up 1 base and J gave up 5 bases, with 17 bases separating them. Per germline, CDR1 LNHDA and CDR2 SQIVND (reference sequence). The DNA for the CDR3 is TGTGCCAGTAGTATAGGTCCCAGGCGGGGTTATACTGAAGCTTTCTTT. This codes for CASSIGPRRGYTEAFF.

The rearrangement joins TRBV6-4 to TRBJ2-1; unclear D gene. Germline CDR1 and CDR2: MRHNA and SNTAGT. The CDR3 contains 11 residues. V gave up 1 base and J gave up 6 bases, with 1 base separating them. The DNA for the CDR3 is TGTGCCAGCAGTGACTTCAATGAGCAGTTCTTC. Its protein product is CASSDFNEQFF.

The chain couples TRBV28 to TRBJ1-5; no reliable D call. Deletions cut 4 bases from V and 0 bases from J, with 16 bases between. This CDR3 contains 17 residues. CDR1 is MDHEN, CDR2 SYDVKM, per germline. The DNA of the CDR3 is TGTGCCAGCAGTTCCCTGACCGACTATTATAGCAATCAGCCCCAGCATTTT. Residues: CASSSLTDYYSNQPQHF. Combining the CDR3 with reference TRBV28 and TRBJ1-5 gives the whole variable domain DVKVTQSSRYLVKRTGEKVFLECVQDMDHENMFWYRQDPGLGLRLIYFSYDVKMKEKGDIPEGYSVSREKKERFSLILESASTNQTSMYLCASSSLTDYYSNQPQHFGDGTRLSIL.

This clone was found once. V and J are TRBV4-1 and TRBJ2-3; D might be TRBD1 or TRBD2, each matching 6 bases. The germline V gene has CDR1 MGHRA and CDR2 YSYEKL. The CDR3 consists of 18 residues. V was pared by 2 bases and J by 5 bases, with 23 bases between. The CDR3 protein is CASSQSGGMGAEGDTQYF. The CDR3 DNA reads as TGCGCCAGCAGCCAATCCGGCGGGATGGGGGCTGAGGGAGATACGCAGTATTTT.

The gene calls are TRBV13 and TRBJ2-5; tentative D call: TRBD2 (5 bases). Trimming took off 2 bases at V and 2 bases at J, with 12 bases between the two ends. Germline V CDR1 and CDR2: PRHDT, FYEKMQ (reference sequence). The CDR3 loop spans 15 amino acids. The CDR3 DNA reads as TGTGCCAGCAGCTTAAGAGGGTATGAGCAAGAGACCCAGTACTTC. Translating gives CASSLRGYEQETQYF. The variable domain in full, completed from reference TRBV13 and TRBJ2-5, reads AAGVIQSPRHLIKEKRETATLKCYPIPRHDTVYWYQQGPGQDPQFLISFYEKMQSDKGSIPDRFSAQQFSDYHSELNMSSLELGDSALYFCASSLRGYEQETQYFGPGTRLLVL.

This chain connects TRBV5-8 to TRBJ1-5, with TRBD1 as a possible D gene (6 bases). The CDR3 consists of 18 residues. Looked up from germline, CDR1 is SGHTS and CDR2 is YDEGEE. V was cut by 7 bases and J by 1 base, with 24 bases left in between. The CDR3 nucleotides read TGTGCCAGCCCTAGACAACCGGGGACAAAGGGGAGCAATCAGCCCCAGCATTTT. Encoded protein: CASPRQPGTKGSNQPQHF.

CDR3 sequence reads: CASSEIEGEQFF. The CDR3 nucleotides read TGTGCCAGCAGTGAAATTGAGGGCGAGCAGTTCTTC. The V gene is TRBV2, the J gene TRBJ2-1, with a weak D call TRBD2 (5 bases). V was pared by 2 bases and J by 10 bases, with 9 bases between. This CDR3 has 12 residues. Germline CDR1 is SNHLY and CDR2 is FYNNEI.

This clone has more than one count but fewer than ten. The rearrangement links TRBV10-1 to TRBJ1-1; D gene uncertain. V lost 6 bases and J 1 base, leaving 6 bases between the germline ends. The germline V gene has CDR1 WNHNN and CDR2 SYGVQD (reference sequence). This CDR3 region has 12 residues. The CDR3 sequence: CASRDGNTEAFF. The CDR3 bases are TGCGCCAGCAGAGACGGGAACACTGAAGCTTTCTTT.

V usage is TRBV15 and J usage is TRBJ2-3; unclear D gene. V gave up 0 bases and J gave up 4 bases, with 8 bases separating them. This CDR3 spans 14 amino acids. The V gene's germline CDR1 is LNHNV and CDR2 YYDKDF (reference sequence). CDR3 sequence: CATSRDVRADTQYF. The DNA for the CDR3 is TGTGCCACCAGCAGAGATGTCCGGGCAGATACGCAGTATTTT.

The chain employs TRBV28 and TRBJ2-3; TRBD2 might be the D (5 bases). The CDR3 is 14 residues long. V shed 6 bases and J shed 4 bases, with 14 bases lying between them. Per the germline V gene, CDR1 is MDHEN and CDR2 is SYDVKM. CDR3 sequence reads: CASRPRGQADTQYF. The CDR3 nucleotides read TGTGCCAGCAGACCCAGAGGGCAGGCAGATACGCAGTATTTT.

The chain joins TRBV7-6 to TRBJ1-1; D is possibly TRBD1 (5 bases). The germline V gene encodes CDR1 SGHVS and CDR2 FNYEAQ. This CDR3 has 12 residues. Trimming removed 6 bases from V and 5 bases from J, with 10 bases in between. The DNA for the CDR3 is TGTGCCAGCAGTCCTAAGGGGACTGAAGCTTTCTTT. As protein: CASSPKGTEAFF.

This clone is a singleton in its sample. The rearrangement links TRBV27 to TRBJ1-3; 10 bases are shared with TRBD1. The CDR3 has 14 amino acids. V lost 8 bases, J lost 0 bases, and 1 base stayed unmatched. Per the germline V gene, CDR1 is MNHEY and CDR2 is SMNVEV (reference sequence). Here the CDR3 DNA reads TGTGCCAGCCGGACAGGGGGCTCTGGAAACACCATATATTTT. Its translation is CASRTGGSGNTIYF.

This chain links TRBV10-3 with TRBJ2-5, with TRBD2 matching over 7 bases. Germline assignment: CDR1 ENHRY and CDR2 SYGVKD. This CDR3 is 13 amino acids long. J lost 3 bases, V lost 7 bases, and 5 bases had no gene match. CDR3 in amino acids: CAINSGTKETQYF. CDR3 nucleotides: TGTGCCATCAACTCCGGGACTAAAGAGACCCAGTACTTC.

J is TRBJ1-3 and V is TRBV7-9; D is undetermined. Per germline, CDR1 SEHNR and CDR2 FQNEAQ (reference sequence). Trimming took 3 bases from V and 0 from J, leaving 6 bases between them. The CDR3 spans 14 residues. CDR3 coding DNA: TGTGCCAGCAGCTTCGATGCCTCTGGAAACACCATATATTTT. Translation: CASSFDASGNTIYF.

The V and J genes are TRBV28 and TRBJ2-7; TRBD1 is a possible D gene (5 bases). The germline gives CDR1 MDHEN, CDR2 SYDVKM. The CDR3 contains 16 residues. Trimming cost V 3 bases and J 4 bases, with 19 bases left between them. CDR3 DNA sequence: TGTGCCAGCAGTTTGGCACTTGGGGCACCGGGTTACGAGCAGTACTTC. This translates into CASSLALGAPGYEQYF.